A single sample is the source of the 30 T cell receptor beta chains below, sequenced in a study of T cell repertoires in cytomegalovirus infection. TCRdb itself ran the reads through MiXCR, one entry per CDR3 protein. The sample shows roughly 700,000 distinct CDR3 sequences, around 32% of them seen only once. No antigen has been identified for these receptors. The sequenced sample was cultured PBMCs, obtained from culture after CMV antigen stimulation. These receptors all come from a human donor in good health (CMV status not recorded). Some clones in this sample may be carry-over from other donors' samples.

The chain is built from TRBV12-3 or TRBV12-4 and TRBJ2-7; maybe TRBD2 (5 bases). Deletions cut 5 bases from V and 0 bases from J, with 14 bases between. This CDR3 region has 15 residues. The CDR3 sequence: CASSPQRVLSYEQYF. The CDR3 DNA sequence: TGTGCCAGCAGTCCTCAGAGGGTCCTCTCCTACGAGCAGTACTTC.

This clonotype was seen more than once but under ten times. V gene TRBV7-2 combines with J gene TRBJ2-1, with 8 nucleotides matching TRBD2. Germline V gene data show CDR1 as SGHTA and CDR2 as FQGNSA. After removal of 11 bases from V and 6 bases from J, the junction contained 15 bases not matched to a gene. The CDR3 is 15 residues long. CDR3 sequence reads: CASANSRGGRNEQFF. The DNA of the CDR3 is TGTGCCTCAGCAAACTCCCGGGGGGGCCGCAATGAGCAGTTCTTC.

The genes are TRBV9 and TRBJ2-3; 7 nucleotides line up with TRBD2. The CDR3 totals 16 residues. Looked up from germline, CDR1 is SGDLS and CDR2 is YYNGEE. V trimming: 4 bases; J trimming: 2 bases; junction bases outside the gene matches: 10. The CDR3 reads CASSLGSGAPTDTQYF. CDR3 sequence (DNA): TGTGCCAGCAGCCTGGGGAGCGGGGCCCCCACAGATACGCAGTATTTT.

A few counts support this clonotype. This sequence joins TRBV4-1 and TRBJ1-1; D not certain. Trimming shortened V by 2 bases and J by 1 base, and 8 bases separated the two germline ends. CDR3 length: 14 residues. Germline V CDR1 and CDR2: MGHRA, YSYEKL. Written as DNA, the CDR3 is TGCGCCAGCAGCCAAATGGGTACGAACACTGAAGCTTTCTTT. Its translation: CASSQMGTNTEAFF.

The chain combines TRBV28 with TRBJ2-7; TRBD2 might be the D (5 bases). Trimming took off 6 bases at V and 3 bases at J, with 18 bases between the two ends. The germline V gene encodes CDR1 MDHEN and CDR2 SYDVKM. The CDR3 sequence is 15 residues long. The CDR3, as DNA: TGTGCCAGCAGCCGAATTCCGGGGAATCGCTACGAGCAGTACTTC. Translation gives CASSRIPGNRYEQYF.

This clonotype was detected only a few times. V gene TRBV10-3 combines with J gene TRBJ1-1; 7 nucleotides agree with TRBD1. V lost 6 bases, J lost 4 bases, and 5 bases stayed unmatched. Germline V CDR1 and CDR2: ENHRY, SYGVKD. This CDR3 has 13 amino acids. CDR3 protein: CAIRTGPGTEAFF. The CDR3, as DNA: TGTGCCATCAGGACAGGGCCGGGCACTGAAGCTTTCTTT.

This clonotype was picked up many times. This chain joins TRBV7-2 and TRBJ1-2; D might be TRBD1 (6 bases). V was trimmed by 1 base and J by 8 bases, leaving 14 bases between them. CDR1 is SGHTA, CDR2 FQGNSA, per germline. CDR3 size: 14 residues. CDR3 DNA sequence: TGTGCCAGCAGCTTAGATTGGGGACAAAGGGGCTACACCTTC. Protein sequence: CASSLDWGQRGYTF.

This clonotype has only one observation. DNA for the CDR3: TGCAGCGTTGGATCTGGCACAGATACGCAGTATTTT. Protein product: CSVGSGTDTQYF. The rearrangement links TRBV29-1 to TRBJ2-3; no clear D gene. Germline V gene lookup returns CDR1 SQVTM and CDR2 ANQGSEA. This CDR3 comprises 12 residues. Trimming removed 4 bases at V and 1 base at J, with 6 bases between.

CDR3 residues: CSAGRQETQYF. CDR3 coding DNA: TGCAGTGCCGGGCGCCAAGAGACCCAGTACTTC. The J gene is TRBJ2-5, the V gene TRBV20-1; no definite D call. The CDR3 extends over 11 amino acids. V was trimmed by 6 bases and J by 1 base, leaving 6 bases between them. From germline, CDR1 is DFQATT and CDR2 SNEGSKA (reference sequence).

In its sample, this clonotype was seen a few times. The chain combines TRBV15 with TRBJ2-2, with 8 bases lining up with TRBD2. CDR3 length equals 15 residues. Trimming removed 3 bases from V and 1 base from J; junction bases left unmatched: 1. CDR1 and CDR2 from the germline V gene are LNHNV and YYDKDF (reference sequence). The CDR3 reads CATSRTSVNTGELFF. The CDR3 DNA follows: TGTGCCACCAGCAGGACTAGCGTGAACACCGGGGAGCTGTTTTTT.

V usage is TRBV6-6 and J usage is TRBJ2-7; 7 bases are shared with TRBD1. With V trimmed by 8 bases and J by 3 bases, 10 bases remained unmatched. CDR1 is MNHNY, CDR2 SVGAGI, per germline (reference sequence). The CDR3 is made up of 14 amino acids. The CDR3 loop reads CASGAGTVLYEQYF. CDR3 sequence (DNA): TGTGCCAGCGGAGCCGGGACAGTCCTCTACGAGCAGTACTTC.

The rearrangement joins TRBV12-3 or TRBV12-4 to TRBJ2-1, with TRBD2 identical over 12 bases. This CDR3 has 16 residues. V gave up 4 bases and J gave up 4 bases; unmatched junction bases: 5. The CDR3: CASSSLAGGPYNEQFF. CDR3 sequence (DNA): TGTGCCAGCAGTTCACTAGCGGGAGGACCGTACAATGAGCAGTTCTTC.

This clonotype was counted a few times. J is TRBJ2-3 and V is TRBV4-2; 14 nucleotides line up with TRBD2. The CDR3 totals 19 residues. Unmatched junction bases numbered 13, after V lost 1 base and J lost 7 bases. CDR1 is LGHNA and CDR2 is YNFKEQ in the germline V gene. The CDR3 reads CASSQVWTSGGFDGNTQYF. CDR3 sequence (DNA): TGTGCCAGCAGCCAAGTTTGGACTAGCGGGGGGTTCGACGGAAATACGCAGTATTTT.

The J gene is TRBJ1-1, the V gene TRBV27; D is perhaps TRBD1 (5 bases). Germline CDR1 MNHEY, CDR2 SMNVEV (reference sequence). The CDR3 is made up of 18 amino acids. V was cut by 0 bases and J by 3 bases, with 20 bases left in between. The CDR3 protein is CASSLSMGGTLGHTEAFF. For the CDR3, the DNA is TGTGCCAGCAGTTTATCGATGGGGGGGACGTTGGGGCACACTGAAGCTTTCTTT.

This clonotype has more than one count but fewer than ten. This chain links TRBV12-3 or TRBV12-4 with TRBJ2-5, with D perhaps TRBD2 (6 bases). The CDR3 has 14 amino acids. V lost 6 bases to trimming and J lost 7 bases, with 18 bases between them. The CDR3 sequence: CASSLGGARVTQYF. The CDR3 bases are TGTGCCAGCAGCCTCGGGGGAGCAAGAGTGACCCAGTACTTC.

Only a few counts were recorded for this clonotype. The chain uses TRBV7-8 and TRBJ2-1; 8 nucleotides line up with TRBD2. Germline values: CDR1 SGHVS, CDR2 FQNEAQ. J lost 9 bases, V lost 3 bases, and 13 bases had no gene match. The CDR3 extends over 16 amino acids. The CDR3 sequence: CASSLVAGSWFGEQFF. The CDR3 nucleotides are TGTGCCAGCAGCTTGGTAGCGGGGTCCTGGTTCGGTGAGCAGTTCTTC.

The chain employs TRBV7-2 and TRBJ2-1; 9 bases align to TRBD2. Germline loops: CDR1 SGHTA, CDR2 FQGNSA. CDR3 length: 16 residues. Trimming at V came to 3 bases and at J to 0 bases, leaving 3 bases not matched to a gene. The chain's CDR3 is CASSLTSGYSYNEQFF. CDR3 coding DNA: TGTGCCAGCAGCTTGACTAGCGGATACTCCTACAATGAGCAGTTCTTC.

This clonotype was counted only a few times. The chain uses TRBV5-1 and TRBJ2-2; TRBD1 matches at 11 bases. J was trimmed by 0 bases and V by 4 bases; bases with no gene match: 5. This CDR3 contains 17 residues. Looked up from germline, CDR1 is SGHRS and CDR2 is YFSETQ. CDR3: CASSPGTGGPNTGELFF. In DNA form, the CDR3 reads TGCGCCAGCAGCCCCGGGACAGGGGGTCCGAACACCGGGGAGCTGTTTTTT.

The CDR3 loop reads CASSPPTGGTYEQYF. DNA for the CDR3: TGTGCCAGCTCACCACCGACAGGGGGAACGTACGAGCAGTACTTC. This sequence joins TRBV18 and TRBJ2-7; 9 bases fit TRBD1. With V trimmed by 0 bases and J by 4 bases, 4 bases remained unmatched. There are 15 residues in the CDR3. CDR1 is KGHSH, CDR2 LQKENI, per germline.

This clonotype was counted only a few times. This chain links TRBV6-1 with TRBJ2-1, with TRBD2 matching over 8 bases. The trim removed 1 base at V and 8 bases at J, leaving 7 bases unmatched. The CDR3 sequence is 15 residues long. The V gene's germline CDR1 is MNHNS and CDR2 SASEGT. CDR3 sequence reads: CASSEDGAGVDEQFF. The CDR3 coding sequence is TGTGCCAGCAGTGAAGATGGAGCGGGGGTGGATGAGCAGTTCTTC.

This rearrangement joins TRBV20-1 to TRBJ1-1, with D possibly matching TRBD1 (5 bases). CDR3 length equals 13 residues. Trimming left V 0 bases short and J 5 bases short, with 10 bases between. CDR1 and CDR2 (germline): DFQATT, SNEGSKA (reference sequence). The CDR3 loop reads CSAREPRETEAFF. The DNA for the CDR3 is TGCAGTGCTAGAGAACCCAGGGAGACTGAAGCTTTCTTT.

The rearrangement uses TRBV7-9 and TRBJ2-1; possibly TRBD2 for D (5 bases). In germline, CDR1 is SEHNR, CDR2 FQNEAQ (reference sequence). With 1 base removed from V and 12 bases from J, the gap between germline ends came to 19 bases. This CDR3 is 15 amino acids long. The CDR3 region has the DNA TGTGCCAGCAGCTTAGAGAGAGGGTTCGGAATTGGGCAGTTCTTC. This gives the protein CASSLERGFGIGQFF.

The CDR3 bases are TGTGCCAGCAGTGAGGTGGACACCGGGGAGCTGTTTTTT. Translation gives CASSEVDTGELFF. This chain uses TRBV2 with TRBJ2-2; D ambiguous. Germline values: CDR1 SNHLY, CDR2 FYNNEI. Deletions cut 3 bases from V and 3 bases from J, with 5 bases between. The CDR3 consists of 13 residues.

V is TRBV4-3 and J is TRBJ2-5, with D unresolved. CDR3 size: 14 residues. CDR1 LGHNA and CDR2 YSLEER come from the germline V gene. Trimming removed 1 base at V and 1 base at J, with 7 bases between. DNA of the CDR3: TGCGCCAGCAGCCAAGCCAGGACCCAAGAGACCCAGTACTTC. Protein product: CASSQARTQETQYF.

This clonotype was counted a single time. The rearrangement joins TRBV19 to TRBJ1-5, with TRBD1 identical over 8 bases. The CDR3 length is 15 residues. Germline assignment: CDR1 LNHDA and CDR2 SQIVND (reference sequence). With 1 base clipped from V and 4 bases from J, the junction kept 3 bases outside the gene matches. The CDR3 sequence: CASSIARTGNQPQHF. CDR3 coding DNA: TGTGCCAGTAGTATAGCCCGGACAGGGAATCAGCCCCAGCATTTT.

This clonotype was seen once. CDR3 bases: TGTGCCAGCTCACCACGGGCGTTGGGGAAAGTCTCTGGGGCCAACGTCCTGACTTTC. Protein sequence: CASSPRALGKVSGANVLTF. The chain uses TRBV18 and TRBJ2-6, with D unclear. Germline-derived CDR1 and CDR2 are KGHSH and LQKENI. Between the trimmed V and J ends, which lost 1 base and 0 bases, there was a span of 16 bases. This CDR3 is 19 amino acids long.

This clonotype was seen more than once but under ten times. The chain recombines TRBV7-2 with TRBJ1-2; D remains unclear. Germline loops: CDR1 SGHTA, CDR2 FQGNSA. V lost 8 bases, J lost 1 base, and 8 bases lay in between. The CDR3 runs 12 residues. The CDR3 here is CASGQLNYGYTF. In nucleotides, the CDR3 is TGTGCCAGCGGCCAGCTTAACTATGGCTACACCTTC.

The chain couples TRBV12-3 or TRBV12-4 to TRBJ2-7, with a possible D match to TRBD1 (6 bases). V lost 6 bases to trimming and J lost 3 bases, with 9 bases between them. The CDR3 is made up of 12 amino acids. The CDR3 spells CASRYRDYEQYF. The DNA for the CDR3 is TGTGCCAGCAGGTACAGGGACTACGAGCAGTACTTC.

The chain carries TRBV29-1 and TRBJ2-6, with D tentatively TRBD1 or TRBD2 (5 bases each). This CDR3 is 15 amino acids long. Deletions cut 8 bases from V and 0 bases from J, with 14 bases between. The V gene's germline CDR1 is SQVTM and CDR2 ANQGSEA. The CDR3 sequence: CSPPGRYSGANVLTF. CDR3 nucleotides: TGCAGCCCCCCGGGACGTTACTCTGGGGCCAACGTCCTGACTTTC.

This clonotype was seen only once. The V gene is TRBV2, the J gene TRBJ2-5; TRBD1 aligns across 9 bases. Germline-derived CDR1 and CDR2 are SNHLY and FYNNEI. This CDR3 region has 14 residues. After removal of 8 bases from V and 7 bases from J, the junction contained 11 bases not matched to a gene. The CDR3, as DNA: TGTGCCAGCGCCGGGACAGGGAGTGTACTGACCCAGTACTTC. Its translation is CASAGTGSVLTQYF.